The 13 T cell receptor beta chains listed next were all sequenced from one sample in a study of CD8+CD57+ T cells in acquired aplastic anemia. CDR3 and TCR beta VDJ profiling relied on genomic DNA as the template. In TCRdb, the reads were re-called with MiXCR into one record per CDR3 protein. The profile shows fewer than 250,000 distinct CDR3 sequences, roughly 56% of them singletons. The specimen was sorted CD4+, CD8+, or CD8+CD57+ T cells (not recorded which) from PBMCs. These receptors all stem from a human donor in good health, serving as a control.

The chain uses TRBV3-1 and TRBJ1-2; no clear D gene. This CDR3 contains 15 residues. Germline CDR1 is LGHDT and CDR2 is YNNKEL (reference sequence). V was pared by 0 bases and J by 7 bases, with 15 bases between. The CDR3 DNA sequence: TGTGCCAGCAGCCAAGATAGGCGGCGCGGGGTTGGCTACACCTTC. This encodes CASSQDRRRGVGYTF.

The genes are TRBV5-5 and TRBJ2-1; 12 bases line up with TRBD1. Germline-derived CDR1 and CDR2 are SGHKS and YYEKEE (reference sequence). J gave up 9 bases and V 2 bases, and 9 bases lay outside the gene matches. This CDR3 region has 16 residues. CDR3 nucleotide sequence: TGTGCCAGCAGCTTATCTGGGGGACAGGGGGCTCGTGAGCAGTTCTTC. It encodes CASSLSGGQGAREQFF.

In this sample, this clonotype turned up many times. The chain combines TRBV6-5 with TRBJ1-2; D gene unclear. Trimming took off 0 bases at V and 4 bases at J, with 12 bases between the two ends. Germline CDR1 reads MNHEY; CDR2 reads SVGAGI. This CDR3 region has 15 residues. The CDR3 DNA sequence: TGTGCCAGCAGTTACTCCCAAAAGGTTGGCTATGGCTACACCTTC. Amino acid sequence: CASSYSQKVGYGYTF.

The rearrangement joins TRBV7-3 to TRBJ2-7; possible D gene TRBD1, 5 bases. Germline assignment: CDR1 SGHTA and CDR2 FQGTGA. Trimming took off 11 bases at V and 2 bases at J, with 13 bases between the two ends. The CDR3 length is 12 residues. In nucleotides, the CDR3 is TGTGCCTGGAGTAAGGGGACCTACGAGCAGTACGTC. It specifies CAWSKGTYEQYV.

This chain joins TRBV24-1 and TRBJ2-6; the D call may be TRBD1 or TRBD2 (5 bases each). The germline V gene encodes CDR1 KGHDR and CDR2 SFDVKD. The CDR3 is made up of 14 amino acids. The germline V and J ends were trimmed by 3 bases and 3 bases, with 5 bases remaining between them. DNA of the CDR3: TGTGCCACCAGTGATGGGGGTGGGGCCAACGTCCTGACTTTC. Amino acid sequence: CATSDGGGANVLTF.

This chain joins TRBV10-3 and TRBJ2-7; 7 bases align to TRBD1. This CDR3 spans 15 amino acids. Trimming cost V 6 bases and J 0 bases; bases outside gene matches: 8. CDR1 is ENHRY, CDR2 SYGVKD, per germline. The CDR3 loop is CAISDPGQSSYEQYF. The CDR3 DNA reads TGTGCCATCAGCGACCCGGGACAGAGCTCCTACGAGCAGTACTTC.

This clonotype came up many times. V gene TRBV25-1 combines with J gene TRBJ2-3; TRBD1 or TRBD2 may be the D gene (5 bases each). CDR3 length: 13 residues. Germline V lookup: CDR1 MGHDK, CDR2 SYGVNS. V lost 4 bases and J lost 4, with 9 bases in between. The CDR3 here is CASSGGLPDTQYF. The CDR3 DNA follows: TGTGCCAGCAGTGGGGGGTTACCAGATACGCAGTATTTT.

The rearrangement joins TRBV19 to TRBJ1-2; 8 bases are shared with TRBD1. Germline CDR1 is LNHDA and CDR2 is SQIVND (reference sequence). The ends lost 3 bases at V and 4 bases at J; junction bases unmatched: 4. The CDR3 is 14 amino acids. CDR3 residues: CASSMGQVLYGYTF. CDR3 DNA: TGTGCCAGTAGTATGGGACAGGTCCTCTATGGCTACACCTTC.

The chain has TRBV20-1 and TRBJ2-1; the D gene is possibly TRBD2 (5 bases). This CDR3 comprises 15 residues. Germline V gives CDR1 DFQATT, CDR2 SNEGSKA (reference sequence). This chain's CDR3 is CNAAGPPSSYNEQFF. The CDR3 DNA sequence: TGCAATGCGGCGGGTCCTCCCAGCTCCTACAATGAGCAGTTCTTC.

The sample holds many counts of this clonotype. The rearrangement joins TRBV4-3 to TRBJ1-1; unclear D gene. The germline gives CDR1 LGHNA, CDR2 YSLEER. Trimming took 0 bases from V and 6 from J, leaving 8 bases between them. The CDR3 has 13 residues. In nucleotides, the CDR3 is TGCGCCAGCAGCCAAGAAAGGAGGGCTGAAGCTTTCTTT. Protein product: CASSQERRAEAFF.

This clonotype was recorded many times. The rearrangement joins TRBV20-1 to TRBJ2-1, with D tentatively TRBD2 (6 bases). The CDR3 sequence is 14 residues long. V was shortened by 3 bases and J by 2 bases, with 11 bases between the two germline ends. The V gene's germline CDR1 is DFQATT and CDR2 SNEGSKA (reference sequence). CDR3 loop: CSASSSAAYNEQFF. In DNA, the CDR3 is TGCAGTGCTAGCTCTAGCGCAGCCTACAATGAGCAGTTCTTC.

At least ten counts were recorded for this clonotype. The genes are TRBV7-9 and TRBJ2-7; D call uncertain. Germline CDR1 and CDR2: SEHNR and FQNEAQ (reference sequence). The CDR3 consists of 13 residues. With 5 bases removed from V and 3 bases from J, the gap between germline ends came to 11 bases. The CDR3 nucleotides are TGTGCCAGCAGCCCTGGTACTGGCTACGAGCAGTACTTC. This gives the protein CASSPGTGYEQYF.

Points on this clonotype: A read error is possible here, since a much larger clone lies one base away. The rearrangement joins TRBV6-5 to TRBJ1-1, with no clear D. The V end lost 2 bases, the J end lost 3 bases, and 13 bases lay between the germline ends. The V gene's germline CDR1 is MNHEY and CDR2 SVGAGI. The CDR3 runs 15 residues. The DNA of the CDR3 is TGTGCCAGCAGTTACATCTGGGCCCCTGACACTGAAGCTTTCTTT. This gives the protein CASSYIWAPDTEAFF.